The 30 T cell receptor beta chains presented below share a single source sample, sequenced in a study of PD-L1 blockade in urothelial cancer. Sequencing was performed with immunoSEQ multiplex PCR; in TCRdb, only in-frame clones are kept and a portion is missing. The sample has 70,000 to 90,000 clones, about four fifths seen once; the top ten hold around a tenth. The material sequenced was PBMCs, taken around atezolizumab (anti-PD-L1) treatment. These receptors all come from a man in his 70s with urothelial cancer.

This clone was picked up a small number of times. The chain joins TRBV7-9 to TRBJ1-5; tentative D call: TRBD1 (5 bases). Trimming stripped 5 bases from V and 2 bases from J, with 10 bases between. CDR1 is SEHNR and CDR2 is FQNEAQ in the germline V gene (reference sequence). The CDR3 totals 14 residues. The CDR3 sequence: CASSHDSGNQPQHF. In DNA form, the CDR3 reads TGTGCCAGCAGCCACGACAGTGGCAATCAGCCCCAGCATTTT.

The chain uses TRBV10-2 and TRBJ1-6, with D possibly TRBD1 on 5 matching bases. V lost 6 bases and J 2 bases, leaving 8 bases between the germline ends. This CDR3 is built from 14 residues. From germline, CDR1 is WSHSY and CDR2 SAAADI. The CDR3: CASSTGTYNSPLHF. In DNA, the CDR3 is TGCGCCAGCAGCACAGGAACCTATAATTCACCCCTCCACTTT.

The V gene is TRBV25-1, the J gene TRBJ2-3; 9 nucleotides align to TRBD2. The CDR3 has 15 residues. The trim removed 3 bases at V and 7 bases at J, leaving 8 bases unmatched. CDR1 is MGHDK, CDR2 SYGVNS, per germline. As DNA, the CDR3 is TGTGCCAGCAGTGACCGACTAGCGGACTCGTATACGCAGTATTTT. Protein: CASSDRLADSYTQYF.

This clone was seen a handful of times. The chain has TRBV4-3 and TRBJ2-3; a possible D gene is TRBD2 (6 bases). V lost 2 bases to trimming and J lost 1 base, with 10 bases between them. CDR3 size: 15 residues. Germline values: CDR1 LGHNA, CDR2 YSLEER. CDR3 sequence (DNA): TGCGCCAGCAGCCAACGGGAGAGGGGCACAGATACGCAGTATTTT. It specifies CASSQRERGTDTQYF.

The V call is TRBV5-1, the J call TRBJ2-3; unclear D gene. The germline V and J ends were trimmed by 3 bases and 4 bases, with 9 bases remaining between them. The germline V gene encodes CDR1 SGHRS and CDR2 YFSETQ. The CDR3 spans 13 residues. The DNA for the CDR3 is TGCGCCAGCAGCTCCCTGTCGGCAGATACGCAGTATTTT. Its protein product is CASSSLSADTQYF.

The chain links TRBV10-2 to TRBJ1-1; maybe TRBD1 (5 bases). The CDR3 covers 15 residues. CDR1 is WSHSY, CDR2 SAAADI, per germline. With 1 base removed from V and 1 base from J, the gap between germline ends came to 10 bases. The CDR3 DNA follows: TGCGCCAGCAGTGAGTTGCAGGGCCCGAACACTGAAGCTTTCTTT. This translates into CASSELQGPNTEAFF.

The chain combines TRBV5-5 with TRBJ1-1, with 8 bases lining up with TRBD1. J was trimmed by 0 bases and V by 3 bases; bases with no gene match: 7. This CDR3 is built from 16 residues. CDR1 SGHKS and CDR2 YYEKEE come from the germline V gene (reference sequence). Written as DNA, the CDR3 is TGTGCCAGCAGCTCAAAGGGGGACAGGCTGAACACTGAAGCTTTCTTT. This sequence encodes CASSSKGDRLNTEAFF.

The CDR3 DNA is TGTGCCAGCAGTTGGACTATCGGCTCCTACGAGCAGTACTTC. Its translation is CASSWTIGSYEQYF. J is TRBJ2-7 and V is TRBV27, with D possibly matching TRBD2 (6 bases). The V gene lost 4 bases and the J gene lost 0 bases, with 10 bases spanning the gap. Germline V gene data show CDR1 as MNHEY and CDR2 as SMNVEV (reference sequence). The CDR3 contains 14 residues.

The rearrangement links TRBV7-2 to TRBJ1-5, with 11 bases lining up with TRBD1. V was clipped by 0 bases and J by 6 bases; unmatched bases: 10. Germline CDR1 reads SGHTA; CDR2 reads FQGNSA. CDR3 size: 18 residues. The CDR3 DNA sequence: TGTGCCAGCAGCTTAGCGAGGGACAGGGGGGGAGTATTTCAGCCCCAGCATTTT. This translates into CASSLARDRGGVFQPQHF.

The rearrangement uses TRBV7-3 and TRBJ2-5; perhaps TRBD2 as D (6 bases). CDR1 and CDR2 (germline): SGHTA, FQGTGA. V was trimmed by 1 base and J by 5 bases, leaving 11 bases between them. The CDR3 is 14 amino acids. Here the CDR3 DNA reads TGTGCCAGCAGCTTAAACGGAGGGGAGGAGACCCAGTACTTC. Protein sequence: CASSLNGGEETQYF.

V gene TRBV6-5 combines with J gene TRBJ2-6, with D possibly being TRBD2 (5 bases). Trimming took 6 bases from V and 2 from J, leaving 11 bases between them. The CDR3 is 15 amino acids. Germline CDR1 is MNHEY and CDR2 is SVGAGI. The CDR3 loop is CASRGWGAGANVLTF. The CDR3 region has the DNA TGTGCCAGCAGGGGTTGGGGAGCTGGGGCCAACGTCCTGACTTTC.

V usage is TRBV11-2 and J usage is TRBJ2-1; D might be TRBD1 (5 bases). CDR1 and CDR2 from the germline V gene are SGHAT and FQNNGV. V lost 2 bases, J lost 1 base, and 9 bases lay in between. This CDR3 comprises 15 residues. DNA for the CDR3: TGTGCCAGCAGCTTACAGGCAGGGTCCTACAATGAGCAGTTCTTC. It is translated as CASSLQAGSYNEQFF.

The gene calls are TRBV5-1 and TRBJ2-3; D may be TRBD1 (6 bases). Per the germline V gene, CDR1 is SGHRS and CDR2 is YFSETQ. CDR3 length: 14 amino acids. V was pared by 5 bases and J by 1 base, with 11 bases between. This chain's CDR3 is CASSRQDRTDTQYF. The DNA for the CDR3 is TGCGCCAGCAGTAGACAGGACCGCACAGATACGCAGTATTTT.

The chain recombines TRBV30 with TRBJ2-7, with 11 bases that match TRBD2. The junction had 4 bases not matched to a gene; V was cut back by 2 bases and J by 4 bases. CDR3 length equals 14 residues. Germline V gene data show CDR1 as GTSNPN and CDR2 as SVGIG (reference sequence). In DNA, the CDR3 is TGTGCCTGGAGTTCTACTAGCGGGAGTTACGAGCAGTACTTC. The encoded protein is CAWSSTSGSYEQYF.

The CDR3 DNA reads TGCAGTGGCCAGCGGGAGAACGAGCAGTACTTC. Protein sequence: CSGQRENEQYF. This chain joins TRBV20-1 and TRBJ2-7, with 8 nucleotides matching TRBD2. Trimming removed 7 bases from V and 5 bases from J; junction bases left unmatched: 4. This CDR3 region has 11 residues. In germline, CDR1 is DFQATT, CDR2 SNEGSKA (reference sequence).

The rearrangement uses TRBV11-3 and TRBJ2-7; no firm D call. Looked up from germline, CDR1 is SGHNT and CDR2 is YENEEA. V lost 3 bases, J lost 4 bases, and 7 bases lay in between. CDR3 length: 12 amino acids. The CDR3, as DNA: TGTGCCAGCAGCTTGAGAGCTTACGAGCAGTACTTC. It codes for CASSLRAYEQYF.

CDR3 sequence: CASLDAGTVKDTQYF. The CDR3, as DNA: TGTGCCAGCCTCGACGCCGGGACAGTAAAAGATACGCAGTATTTT. The V call is TRBV6-6, the J call TRBJ2-3; 7 bases match TRBD1. CDR1 MNHNY and CDR2 SVGAGI come from the germline V gene (reference sequence). V lost 8 bases, J lost 5 bases, and 13 bases stayed unmatched. The CDR3 extends over 15 amino acids.

The rearrangement uses TRBV6-5 and TRBJ2-2, with D possibly matching TRBD1 (5 bases). The CDR3 consists of 16 residues. V lost 2 bases and J lost 2, with 12 bases in between. Per germline, CDR1 MNHEY and CDR2 SVGAGI. The CDR3 region is CASSYDRRSNTGELFF. CDR3 nucleotides: TGTGCCAGCAGTTACGACAGAAGATCCAACACCGGGGAGCTGTTTTTT.

The chain joins TRBV27 to TRBJ1-1; D unresolved. Looked up from germline, CDR1 is MNHEY and CDR2 is SMNVEV (reference sequence). The V end lost 2 bases, the J end lost 0 bases, and 7 bases lay between the germline ends. The CDR3 loop spans 14 amino acids. CDR3 protein: CASSLTAMNTEAFF. The CDR3, as DNA: TGTGCCAGCAGTTTAACAGCTATGAACACTGAAGCTTTCTTT.

This clone was recorded a few times. The rearrangement joins TRBV5-1 to TRBJ1-2, with 9 nucleotides matching TRBD1. V was pared by 0 bases and J by 3 bases, with 12 bases of the junction left unmatched. Germline V gene data show CDR1 as SGHRS and CDR2 as YFSETQ. The CDR3 runs to 18 residues. CDR3 nucleotides: TGCGCCAGCAGCTTGGGACCCCGGCCGGGACAGGGTCACTATGGCTACACCTTC. Translating gives CASSLGPRPGQGHYGYTF.

In this sample, this clone turned up once. The V gene is TRBV2, the J gene TRBJ2-4; weak D call: TRBD2 (5 bases). The germline V and J ends were trimmed by 2 bases and 7 bases, with 12 bases remaining between them. The CDR3 contains 14 residues. CDR1 is SNHLY, CDR2 FYNNEI, per germline. This CDR3 is CASSERVSANIQYF. The CDR3 DNA reads TGTGCCAGCAGTGAACGAGTTAGCGCGAACATTCAGTACTTC.

This chain uses TRBV7-3 with TRBJ2-1, with 7 bases identical to TRBD2. V lost 5 bases to trimming and J lost 4 bases; unmatched junction nucleotides: 11. Germline CDR1 reads SGHTA; CDR2 reads FQGTGA. The CDR3 loop spans 16 amino acids. CDR3 in amino acids: CASSQYVASGYNEQFF. For the CDR3, the DNA is TGTGCCAGCAGCCAATACGTGGCTAGCGGTTACAATGAGCAGTTCTTC. Based on the CDR3 plus reference TRBV7-3 and TRBJ2-1, the full variable domain is GAGVSQTPSNKVTEKGKYVELRCDPISGHTALYWYRQSLGQGPEFLIYFQGTGAADDSGLPNDRFFAVRPEGSVSTLKIQRTERGDSAVYLCASSQYVASGYNEQFFGPGTRLTVL.

This chain uses TRBV19 with TRBJ2-6, with D tentatively TRBD2 (5 bases). V dropped 2 bases and J dropped 0 bases, with 20 bases sitting between them. From germline, CDR1 is LNHDA and CDR2 SQIVND (reference sequence). The CDR3 extends over 20 amino acids. As DNA, the CDR3 is TGTGCCAGTAGTATATCGGGGTTAGCTTCACTGGGCTCTGGGGCCAACGTCCTGACTTTC. Translated, it gives CASSISGLASLGSGANVLTF.

The chain recombines TRBV6-1 with TRBJ2-7; the match to TRBD2 covers 7 bases. Per the germline V gene, CDR1 is MNHNS and CDR2 is SASEGT. V lost 2 bases, J lost 3 bases, and 7 bases stayed unmatched. This CDR3 contains 15 residues. The CDR3 region is CASSEYWREGYEQYF. For the CDR3, the DNA is TGTGCCAGCAGTGAATACTGGAGGGAGGGCTACGAGCAGTACTTC.

This clone was seen a few times. The chain links TRBV27 to TRBJ2-7, with TRBD1 identical over 7 bases. The CDR3 runs 13 residues. CDR1 and CDR2 from the germline V gene are MNHEY and SMNVEV (reference sequence). The trim removed 6 bases at V and 0 bases at J, leaving 2 bases unmatched. The CDR3 loop is CASSWDSSYEQYF. In DNA, the CDR3 is TGTGCCAGCAGCTGGGACAGCTCCTACGAGCAGTACTTC.

The V and J genes are TRBV2 and TRBJ2-2; the D is unclear. V lost 7 bases to trimming and J lost 0 bases, with 6 bases between them. Germline loops: CDR1 SNHLY, CDR2 FYNNEI. The CDR3 is made up of 13 amino acids. The CDR3 nucleotides read TGTGCCAGCAAGCGAACGAACACCGGGGAGCTGTTTTTT. The encoded protein is CASKRTNTGELFF.

This chain connects TRBV6-6 to TRBJ1-1; D remains unclear. Looked up from germline, CDR1 is MNHNY and CDR2 is SVGAGI (reference sequence). V gave up 8 bases and J gave up 1 base, with 8 bases separating them. CDR3 size: 12 residues. This chain's CDR3 is CASRLTNTEAFF. The CDR3 DNA sequence: TGTGCCAGCCGACTGACGAACACTGAAGCTTTCTTT.

The rearrangement joins TRBV11-3 to TRBJ2-7; TRBD1 is a possible D gene (5 bases). This CDR3 is built from 12 residues. V dropped 1 base and J dropped 5 bases, with 6 bases sitting between them. CDR1 and CDR2 (germline): SGHNT, YENEEA. CDR3 in amino acids: CASSLGGHEQYF. The DNA of the CDR3 is TGTGCCAGCAGCTTAGGGGGCCACGAGCAGTACTTC.

This clone was observed at least ten times. V and J are TRBV5-5 and TRBJ1-1; perhaps TRBD1 as D (6 bases). V was trimmed by 4 bases and J by 0 bases, leaving 13 bases between them. CDR3 length: 15 amino acids. The germline CDR1 and CDR2 sequences are SGHKS and YYEKEE (reference sequence). Here the CDR3 reads CASSITGTLNTEAFF. The CDR3 DNA sequence: TGTGCCAGCAGCATCACCGGGACACTGAACACTGAAGCTTTCTTT.

This chain links TRBV9 with TRBJ2-7; 9 bases match TRBD2. The J segment lost 6 bases and the V segment lost 0 bases, leaving 7 bases of the junction unmatched. Germline V gives CDR1 SGDLS, CDR2 YYNGEE. This CDR3 contains 15 residues. The CDR3 DNA reads TGTGCCAGCAGCGTAGGGGGCGGGAGGGCCGGCGAGCAGTACTTC. Encoded protein: CASSVGGGRAGEQYF.